The entry below describes one T cell receptor (beta chain). Its antigen remains unidentified. In the same sample, other DNA sequences code for this CDR3. The data were taken from a study of cytomegalovirus exposure and HLA in healthy donors. The repertoire was sequenced with immunoSEQ multiplex PCR; TCRdb's copy has only in-frame clones and lacks some. The table shows about 110,000 clones, with about 88% occurring only once. J lost 8 bases, V lost 5 bases, and 6 bases had no gene match. Germline V gene sequence: CDR1 MNHNY, CDR2 SVGAGI (reference sequence). This CDR3 spans 14 amino acids. General study findings and limits: Across donors, most TCRs were seen rarely, yet some public ones were widespread. The study labeled fewer than 200 TCR beta chains cytomegalovirus-associated.

Input material: PBMCs. The rearrangement uses TRBV6-6 and TRBJ2-2, with 9 positions matching TRBD1. This TCR came from a woman between 18 and 29 years old in good health and CMV-seropositive. In DNA form, the CDR3 reads TGTGCCAGCAGTCCGACAGGGGGTACGGGGGAGCTGTTTTTT. This translates into CASSPTGGTGELFF.